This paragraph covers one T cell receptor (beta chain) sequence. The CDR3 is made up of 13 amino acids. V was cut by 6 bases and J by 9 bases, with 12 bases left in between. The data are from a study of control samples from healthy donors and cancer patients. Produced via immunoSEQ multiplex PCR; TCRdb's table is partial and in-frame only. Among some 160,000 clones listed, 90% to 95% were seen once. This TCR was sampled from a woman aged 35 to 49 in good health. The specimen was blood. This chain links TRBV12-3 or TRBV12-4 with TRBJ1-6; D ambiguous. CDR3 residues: CASSEGPASPLHF. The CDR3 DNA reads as TGTGCCAGCAGCGAGGGCCCTGCTTCACCCCTCCACTTT.